This TCR beta chain is drawn from a study of a mutant IDH1 vaccine in newly diagnosed glioma. As to time point: week 11, during vaccination. The study gave 300 ug of mutant IDH1 20-mer peptide per vaccine dose, with topical imiquimod. Points on this clone: Its antigen is unidentified.

The assay was immunoSEQ multiplex PCR, and TCRdb's table has in-frame clones only and misses some. The sample contains about 67,000 clones, 89% of which appear only once. After removal of 0 bases from V and 8 bases from J, the junction contained 7 bases not matched to a gene. In germline, CDR1 is SGHTA, CDR2 FQGNSA. The CDR3 spans 15 residues. This material consisted of PBMCs, taken from a glioma patient whose treatment included an IDH1 peptide vaccine. The TCR sequence derives from a man aged 40-55 years with glioma. V usage is TRBV7-2 and J usage is TRBJ1-2, with 9 positions matching TRBD1. The CDR3 region is CASSLARRTGVGYTF. CDR3 nucleotide sequence: TGTGCCAGCAGCTTAGCGCGTAGGACAGGGGTAGGCTACACCTTC.